The 17 T cell receptor beta chains presented below share a single source sample, sequenced in a study of shared clonotypes between healthy human individuals. Positive CCR7 selection of CD45RO-negative cells yielded the naive CD8 cells, and terminally differentiated effector memory CD45RA+ cells were excluded. Method: immunoSEQ multiplex PCR; TCRdb's copy keeps in-frame clones and lacks some. The data show about 750,000 clones, with 85% to 95% seen just once and less than 25% held by the top ten. Sequencing was done on a sample of naive CD8+ T cells sorted from blood. Receptors were obtained from a young man in good health.

For the CDR3, the DNA is TGCGCCAGCAGCCAAGAGCTAGCGGGAGGTACCGGGGAGCTGTTTTTT. Translating it yields CASSQELAGGTGELFF. The chain couples TRBV4-1 to TRBJ2-2, with 11 nucleotides matching TRBD2. Germline V lookup: CDR1 MGHRA, CDR2 YSYEKL. The CDR3 totals 16 residues. J lost 5 bases, V lost 0 bases, and 2 bases had no gene match.

Details on this clone: The sample holds other DNA sequences that translate to the same CDR3. The chain uses TRBV7-9 and TRBJ2-1; TRBD2 aligns across 13 bases. This CDR3 contains 15 residues. Per the germline V gene, CDR1 is SEHNR and CDR2 is FQNEAQ (reference sequence). Germline trimming cut 5 bases from V and 7 bases from J; bases unmatched to any gene: 5. The CDR3 bases are TGTGCCAGCAGCCCTCGGACTAGCGGGAGTAATGAGCAGTTCTTC. As protein: CASSPRTSGSNEQFF.

The genes are TRBV27 and TRBJ2-7; no clear D gene. The germline gives CDR1 MNHEY, CDR2 SMNVEV (reference sequence). V lost 5 bases, J lost 3 bases, and 11 bases lay in between. The CDR3 is made up of 13 amino acids. The CDR3 DNA follows: TGTGCCAGCAGTGCCGGGTCGGACTACGAGCAGTACTTC. Its protein product is CASSAGSDYEQYF.

The chain combines TRBV27 with TRBJ2-1; D is uncertain. V gave up 3 bases and J gave up 6 bases, with 6 bases separating them. The germline CDR1 and CDR2 sequences are MNHEY and SMNVEV (reference sequence). The CDR3 loop spans 12 amino acids. The CDR3 region is CASSFPSNEQFF. The CDR3 DNA is TGTGCCAGCAGTTTCCCCTCCAATGAGCAGTTCTTC.

The chain carries TRBV25-1 and TRBJ2-1; TRBD2 might be the D (6 bases). Germline assignment: CDR1 MGHDK and CDR2 SYGVNS. The CDR3 loop spans 15 amino acids. Deletions cut 5 bases from V and 4 bases from J, with 15 bases between. The CDR3 bases are TGTGCCAGCAGTCAAGAGAGCGGGTCTTACAATGAGCAGTTCTTC. It yields the protein CASSQESGSYNEQFF.

The V and J genes are TRBV18 and TRBJ2-4, with D possibly matching TRBD1 (6 bases). This CDR3 region has 15 residues. Germline CDR1 reads KGHSH; CDR2 reads LQKENI. V lost 2 bases and J lost 2, with 10 bases in between. The CDR3 coding sequence is TGTGCCAGCTCACCAGGGGGCGCAACCAAAAACATTCAGTACTTC. Protein sequence: CASSPGGATKNIQYF. The full variable domain, with the rest looked up from reference TRBV18 and TRBJ2-4, is NAGVMQNPRHLVRRRGQEARLRCSPMKGHSHVYWYRQLPEEGLKFMVYLQKENIIDESGMPKERFSAEFPKEGPSILRIQQVVRGDSAAYFCASSPGGATKNIQYFGAGTRLSVL.

V is TRBV27 and J is TRBJ2-7, with a tentative D call TRBD2 (5 bases). V gave up 10 bases and J gave up 9 bases, with 16 bases separating them. Germline V gene data show CDR1 as MNHEY and CDR2 as SMNVEV (reference sequence). The CDR3 totals 11 residues. The CDR3 nucleotides read TGTGCCACCAGAGGAGGTGACGGGCAGTACTTC. Translating gives CATRGGDGQYF.

This clone was recorded only once. The J gene is TRBJ2-2, the V gene TRBV4-3, with 10 bases identical to TRBD2. The ends lost 3 bases at V and 0 bases at J; junction bases unmatched: 1. This CDR3 has 16 amino acids. Germline values: CDR1 LGHNA, CDR2 YSLEER. The CDR3 is CASSQLAGANTGELFF. For the CDR3, the DNA is TGCGCCAGCAGCCAGCTAGCGGGAGCGAACACCGGGGAGCTGTTTTTT.

V usage is TRBV2 and J usage is TRBJ2-7; no clear D. Trimming cost V 9 bases and J 4 bases, with 13 bases left between them. This CDR3 spans 12 amino acids. Germline CDR1 SNHLY, CDR2 FYNNEI. CDR3: CASLGVGYEQYF. The DNA for the CDR3 is TGTGCCAGTTTGGGTGTTGGATACGAGCAGTACTTC. Full variable domain (outside the CDR3, taken from reference TRBV2 and TRBJ2-7): EPEVTQTPSHQVTQMGQEVILRCVPISNHLYFYWYRQILGQKVEFLVSFYNNEISEKSEIFDDQFSVERPDGSNFTLKIRSTKLEDSAMYFCASLGVGYEQYFGPGTRLTVT.

The chain recombines TRBV7-9 with TRBJ2-5; D might be TRBD1 (6 bases). Trimming took off 0 bases at V and 2 bases at J, with 10 bases between the two ends. Germline CDR1 reads SEHNR; CDR2 reads FQNEAQ (reference sequence). This CDR3 has 15 residues. DNA for the CDR3: TGTGCCAGCAGCTTAGCGGTCAGGGGACAAGAGACCCAGTACTTC. Translated, it gives CASSLAVRGQETQYF.

The chain couples TRBV10-2 to TRBJ2-5, with 8 bases lining up with TRBD1. With V trimmed by 6 bases and J by 7 bases, 10 bases remained unmatched. Germline CDR1 and CDR2: WSHSY and SAAADI. CDR3 length: 14 residues. The chain's CDR3 is CASRETGVERTQYF. The CDR3 DNA is TGCGCCAGCAGAGAGACAGGGGTGGAGAGGACCCAGTACTTC.

The CDR3 DNA reads TGTGCCAGCAGCGATCCGGGATCAAGCTCCTACGAGCAGTACTTC. Translated, it gives CASSDPGSSSYEQYF. J is TRBJ2-7 and V is TRBV7-9; tentative D call: TRBD2 (5 bases). The CDR3 covers 15 residues. V was clipped by 5 bases and J by 0 bases, with 14 bases between them. The germline V gene encodes CDR1 SEHNR and CDR2 FQNEAQ (reference sequence).

The chain joins TRBV7-8 to TRBJ2-3; D gene uncertain. The germline CDR1 and CDR2 sequences are SGHVS and FQNEAQ. This CDR3 contains 13 residues. V was shortened by 2 bases and J by 6 bases, with 9 bases between the two germline ends. DNA of the CDR3: TGTGCCAGCAGCTTAAGTCTCCAGGATACGCAGTATTTT. This gives the protein CASSLSLQDTQYF.

This chain links TRBV28 with TRBJ2-7, with D unclear. V lost 4 bases, J lost 2 bases, and 9 bases lay in between. The germline V gene encodes CDR1 MDHEN and CDR2 SYDVKM. The CDR3 contains 13 residues. CDR3 nucleotide sequence: TGTGCCAGCAGTTCAGGACCCACCTACGAGCAGTACTTC. Its protein product is CASSSGPTYEQYF.

This chain uses TRBV7-9 with TRBJ2-1; D remains unclear. Trimming shortened V by 5 bases and J by 8 bases, and 10 bases separated the two germline ends. Germline V gene data show CDR1 as SEHNR and CDR2 as FQNEAQ (reference sequence). The CDR3 totals 12 residues. CDR3 region: CASSPRRHEQFF. DNA for the CDR3: TGTGCCAGCAGCCCCCGTCGGCATGAGCAGTTCTTC.

This clone was detected only once. This rearrangement joins TRBV9 to TRBJ2-2; no definite D call. The CDR3 is 15 residues long. The V end lost 0 bases, the J end lost 7 bases, and 13 bases lay between the germline ends. Germline V lookup: CDR1 SGDLS, CDR2 YYNGEE. The CDR3 DNA reads as TGTGCCAGCAGCGTAGTAGGGCAGGTAGGCGGGGAGCTGTTTTTT. Translation gives CASSVVGQVGGELFF.

CDR3 sequence: CASSTGTDYEQYF. The CDR3 DNA sequence: TGTGCCAGCAGCACCGGGACAGACTACGAGCAGTACTTC. The rearrangement links TRBV7-6 to TRBJ2-7; 7 bases map to TRBD1. This CDR3 has 13 amino acids. J lost 3 bases, V lost 5 bases, and 4 bases had no gene match. CDR1 and CDR2 from the germline V gene are SGHVS and FNYEAQ.